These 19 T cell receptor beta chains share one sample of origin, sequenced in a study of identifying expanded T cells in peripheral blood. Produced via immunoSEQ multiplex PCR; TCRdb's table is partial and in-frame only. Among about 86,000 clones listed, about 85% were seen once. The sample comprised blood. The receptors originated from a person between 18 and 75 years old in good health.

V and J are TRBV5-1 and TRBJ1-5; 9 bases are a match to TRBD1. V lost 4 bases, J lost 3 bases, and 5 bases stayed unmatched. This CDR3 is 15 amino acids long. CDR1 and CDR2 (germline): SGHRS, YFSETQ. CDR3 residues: CASSLRTGANQPQHF. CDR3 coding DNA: TGCGCCAGCAGCCTCAGGACAGGGGCCAATCAGCCCCAGCATTTT.

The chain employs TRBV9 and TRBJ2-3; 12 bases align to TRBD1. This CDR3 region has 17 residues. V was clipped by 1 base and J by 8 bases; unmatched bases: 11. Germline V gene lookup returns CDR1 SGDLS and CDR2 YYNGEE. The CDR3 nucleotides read TGTGCCAGCAGCGTACGTCCCGGGACAGGGGGCTCACGTACGCAGTATTTT. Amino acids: CASSVRPGTGGSRTQYF.

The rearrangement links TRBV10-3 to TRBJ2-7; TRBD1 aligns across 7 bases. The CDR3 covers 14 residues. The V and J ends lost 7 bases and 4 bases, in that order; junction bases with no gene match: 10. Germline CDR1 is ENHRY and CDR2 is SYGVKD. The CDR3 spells CAIKGTGDLYEQYF. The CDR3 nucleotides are TGTGCCATCAAGGGAACAGGGGACCTTTACGAGCAGTACTTC.

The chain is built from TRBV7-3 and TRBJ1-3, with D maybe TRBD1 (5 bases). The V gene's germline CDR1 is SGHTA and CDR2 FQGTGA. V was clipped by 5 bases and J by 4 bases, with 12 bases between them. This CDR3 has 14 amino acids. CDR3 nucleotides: TGTGCCAGCAGCCCCGGGGACTCCGGAAACACCATATATTTT. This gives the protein CASSPGDSGNTIYF.

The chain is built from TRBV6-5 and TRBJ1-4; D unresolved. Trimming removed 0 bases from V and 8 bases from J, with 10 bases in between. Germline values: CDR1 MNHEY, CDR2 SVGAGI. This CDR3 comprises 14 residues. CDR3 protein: CASSYSVGIEKLFF. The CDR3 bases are TGTGCCAGCAGTTACTCGGTGGGGATAGAAAAACTGTTTTTT.

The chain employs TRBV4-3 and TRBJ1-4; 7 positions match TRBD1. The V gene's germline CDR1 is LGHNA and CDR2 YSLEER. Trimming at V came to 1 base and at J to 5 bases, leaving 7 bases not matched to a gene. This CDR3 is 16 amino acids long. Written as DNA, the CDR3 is TGCGCCAGCAGCCAAGGTACGGGACAGAGGAATGAAAAACTGTTTTTT. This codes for CASSQGTGQRNEKLFF.

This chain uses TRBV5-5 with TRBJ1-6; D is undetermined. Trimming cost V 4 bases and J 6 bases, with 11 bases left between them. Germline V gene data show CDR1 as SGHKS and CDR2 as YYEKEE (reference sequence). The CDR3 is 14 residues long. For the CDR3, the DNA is TGTGCCAGCAGCCTCTACGACGGTAATTCACCCCTCCACTTT. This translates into CASSLYDGNSPLHF.

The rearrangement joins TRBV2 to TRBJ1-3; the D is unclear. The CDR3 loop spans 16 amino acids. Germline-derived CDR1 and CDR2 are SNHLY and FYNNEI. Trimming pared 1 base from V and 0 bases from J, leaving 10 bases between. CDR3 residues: CASSEGRRSSGNTIYF. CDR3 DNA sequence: TGTGCCAGCAGTGAAGGCAGGCGGAGCTCTGGAAACACCATATATTTT.

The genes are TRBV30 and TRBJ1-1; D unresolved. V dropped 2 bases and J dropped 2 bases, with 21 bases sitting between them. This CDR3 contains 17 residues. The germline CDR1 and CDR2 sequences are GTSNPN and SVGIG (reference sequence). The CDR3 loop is CAWSSISWEGINTEAFF. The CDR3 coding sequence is TGTGCCTGGAGTTCGATTTCATGGGAGGGCATAAACACTGAAGCTTTCTTT.

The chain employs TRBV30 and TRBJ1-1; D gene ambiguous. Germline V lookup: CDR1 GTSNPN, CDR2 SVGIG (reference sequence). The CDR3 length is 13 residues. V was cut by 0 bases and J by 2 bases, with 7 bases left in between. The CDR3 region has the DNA TGTGCCTGGAGTGTTCGACAAAACACTGAAGCTTTCTTT. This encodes CAWSVRQNTEAFF.

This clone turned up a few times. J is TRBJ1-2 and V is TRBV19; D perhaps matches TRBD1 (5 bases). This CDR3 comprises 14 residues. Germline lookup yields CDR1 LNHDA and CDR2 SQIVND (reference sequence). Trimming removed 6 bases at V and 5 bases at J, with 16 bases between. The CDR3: CASSTLGREYGYTF. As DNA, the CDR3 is TGTGCCAGTAGCACCCTCGGCAGGGAGTATGGCTACACCTTC.

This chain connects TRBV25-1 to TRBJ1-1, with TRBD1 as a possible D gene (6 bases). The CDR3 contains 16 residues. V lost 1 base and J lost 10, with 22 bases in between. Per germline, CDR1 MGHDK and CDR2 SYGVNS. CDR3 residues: CASSELDARGGRGAFF. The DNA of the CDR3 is TGTGCCAGCAGTGAATTGGATGCTCGTGGGGGGCGCGGAGCTTTCTTT. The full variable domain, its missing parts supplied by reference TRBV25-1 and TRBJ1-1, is EADIYQTPRYLVIGTGKKITLECSQTMGHDKMYWYQQDPGMELHLIHYSYGVNSTEKGDLSSESTVSRIRTEHFPLTLESARPSHTSQYLCASSELDARGGRGAFFGQGTRLTVV.

CDR3 loop: CASSSGTFSEQFF. CDR3 coding DNA: TGTGCCAGCAGTTCCGGGACGTTTAGTGAGCAGTTCTTC. This rearrangement joins TRBV28 to TRBJ2-1; tentatively, D is TRBD1 or TRBD2 (5 bases each). The CDR3 length is 13 residues. Trimming took 4 bases from V and 9 from J, leaving 13 bases between them. Germline values: CDR1 MDHEN, CDR2 SYDVKM.

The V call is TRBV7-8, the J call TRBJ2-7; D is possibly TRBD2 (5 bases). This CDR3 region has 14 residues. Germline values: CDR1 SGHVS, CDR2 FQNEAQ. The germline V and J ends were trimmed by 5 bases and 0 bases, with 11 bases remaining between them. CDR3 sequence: CASSITGSSYEQYF. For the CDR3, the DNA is TGTGCCAGCAGCATTACGGGGTCCTCCTACGAGCAGTACTTC.

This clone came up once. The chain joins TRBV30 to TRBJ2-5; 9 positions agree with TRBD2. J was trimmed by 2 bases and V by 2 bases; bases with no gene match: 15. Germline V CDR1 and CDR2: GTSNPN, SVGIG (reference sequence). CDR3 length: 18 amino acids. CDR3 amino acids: CAWSKKGGGLAGQETQYF. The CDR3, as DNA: TGTGCCTGGAGTAAAAAAGGGGGTGGGCTAGCGGGGCAAGAGACCCAGTACTTC.

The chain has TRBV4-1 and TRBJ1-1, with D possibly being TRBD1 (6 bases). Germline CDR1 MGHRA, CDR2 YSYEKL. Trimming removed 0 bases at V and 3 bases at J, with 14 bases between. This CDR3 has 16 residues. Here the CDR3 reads CASSQEATGIDTEAFF. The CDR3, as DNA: TGCGCCAGCAGCCAAGAGGCTACAGGGATAGACACTGAAGCTTTCTTT.

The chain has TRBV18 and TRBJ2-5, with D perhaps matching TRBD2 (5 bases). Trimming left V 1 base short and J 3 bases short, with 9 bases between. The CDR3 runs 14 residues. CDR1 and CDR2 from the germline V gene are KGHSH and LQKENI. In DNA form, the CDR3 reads TGTGCCAGCTCACCACTTCTCGGGAAAGAGACCCAGTACTTC. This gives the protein CASSPLLGKETQYF.

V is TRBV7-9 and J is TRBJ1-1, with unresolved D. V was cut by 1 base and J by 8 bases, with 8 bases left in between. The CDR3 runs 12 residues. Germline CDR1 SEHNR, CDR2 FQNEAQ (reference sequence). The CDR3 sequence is CASSLDPTEAFF. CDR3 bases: TGTGCCAGCAGCTTAGATCCCACAGAAGCTTTCTTT.

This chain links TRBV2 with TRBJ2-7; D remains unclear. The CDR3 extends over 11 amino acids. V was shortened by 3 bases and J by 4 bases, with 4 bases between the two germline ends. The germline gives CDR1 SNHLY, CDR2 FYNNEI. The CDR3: CASSEWYEQYF. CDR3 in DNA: TGTGCCAGCAGTGAGTGGTACGAGCAGTACTTC.